A selection of T cell receptor beta chains follows, all from one sample in a study of T cells after yellow fever vaccination. TCRdb passed the 5' RACE reads through MiXCR, listing each CDR3 protein once. The sample has 350,000 to 550,000 distinct CDR3 sequences, about 19% seen once. Sample: PBMCs, taken before the yellow fever booster vaccination. These TCRs come from a man younger than 35 who received the YFV17D yellow fever vaccine. Both conserved end residues are part of each CDR3. A D gene is named only where the DNA matches it firmly. Clone sizes are given selectively: once, few, many, or a class where the clone is expanded.

j_call d_call clone_size v_call cdr3_aa cdr3_nt
TRBJ1-6 . few TRBV6-5 CASSYRGESPLHF TGTGCCAGCAGTTACCGGGGGGAGTCACCCCTCCACTTT
TRBJ2-5 . many TRBV7-2 CASSLRGEKTQYF TGTGCCAGCAGCTTGAGGGGCGAAAAGACCCAGTACTTC
TRBJ1-4 TRBD1 . TRBV7-9 CASSSSDRESNEKLFF TGTGCCAGCAGCTCGTCGGACAGGGAAAGTAATGAAAAACTGTTTTTT
TRBJ1-3 . . TRBV7-2 CASTQGVSGNTIYF TGTGCCAGCACCCAAGGGGTTTCTGGAAACACCATATATTTT
TRBJ1-1 . . TRBV10-2 CASVGRVKTEAFF TGCGCCAGCGTGGGCAGGGTGAAAACTGAAGCTTTCTTT
TRBJ1-2 . few TRBV12-3/TRBV12-4 CASRRLDKLANYGYTF TGTGCCAGCAGGAGATTGGACAAGTTAGCTAACTATGGCTACACCTTC
TRBJ1-2 . few TRBV27 CASSETVNYGYTF TGTGCCAGCAGTGAGACAGTTAACTATGGCTACACCTTC
TRBJ1-1 . . TRBV2 CASLIDTEAFF TGTGCCAGCTTAATTGACACTGAAGCTTTCTTT
TRBJ1-1 . few TRBV18 CASSSFGGGDLNTEAFF TGTGCCAGCTCCTCCTTTGGAGGGGGGGATTTGAACACTGAAGCTTTCTTT
TRBJ2-2 TRBD2 . TRBV5-1 CASSVAGKNTGELFF TGCGCCAGCAGCGTAGCGGGGAAGAACACCGGGGAGCTGTTTTTT
TRBJ2-1 . . TRBV27 CASSIRMSSYNEQFF TGTGCCAGCAGTATCAGGATGAGCTCCTACAATGAGCAGTTCTTC
TRBJ1-4 . . TRBV29-1 CSVEDRGVKEKLFF TGCAGCGTTGAAGATAGAGGGGTAAAAGAAAAACTGTTTTTT
TRBJ1-5 TRBD1 . TRBV2 CASTGQGILGPQHF TGTGCCAGCACTGGACAGGGTATTTTAGGGCCCCAGCATTTT
TRBJ2-3 . . TRBV5-6 CASSPLEEFTQYF TGTGCCAGCAGCCCCCTTGAGGAGTTTACGCAGTATTTT
TRBJ1-2 TRBD1 . TRBV7-9 CASRATGGGDYGYTF TGTGCCAGCAGGGCCACAGGGGGCGGTGACTATGGCTACACCTTC